The next 17 T cell receptor beta chains were all read from a single sample in a study of blood T cell repertoires in COVID-19. Sequenced by immunoSEQ multiplex PCR; TCRdb stores in-frame clones only, minus some. This table has about 87,000 clones, 70% to 85% appearing once. Input material: peripheral blood. The source is a woman aged 80 or over with COVID-19, enrolled during active disease.

This clone occurred a few times. J is TRBJ1-1 and V is TRBV29-1, with a possible D match to TRBD1 (6 bases). Germline CDR1 and CDR2: SQVTM and ANQGSEA. CDR3 length equals 15 residues. The V gene lost 0 bases and the J gene lost 12 bases, with 23 bases spanning the gap. The CDR3 is CSVEETYYRDVGSFF. DNA for the CDR3: TGCAGCGTTGAAGAGACCTATTACAGGGACGTGGGGTCTTTCTTT.

The chain is built from TRBV24-1 and TRBJ2-1; 7 bases fit TRBD1. CDR3 length: 18 amino acids. J was trimmed by 4 bases and V by 4 bases; bases with no gene match: 15. Germline V gene sequence: CDR1 KGHDR, CDR2 SFDVKD. The DNA for the CDR3 is TGTGCCACCAGTGAACCCACCAAGACAGGGCTTATATACAATGAGCAGTTCTTC. It encodes CATSEPTKTGLIYNEQFF.

The chain couples TRBV9 to TRBJ2-1, with TRBD2 matching over 12 bases. The CDR3 spans 16 residues. Germline V lookup: CDR1 SGDLS, CDR2 YYNGEE. With 4 bases clipped from V and 4 bases from J, the junction kept 6 bases outside the gene matches. For the CDR3, the DNA is TGTGCCAGCAGCCCCAGACTAGCGGGGGATTACAATGAGCAGTTCTTC. Translating gives CASSPRLAGDYNEQFF.

The V call is TRBV28, the J call TRBJ1-2, with a weak D call TRBD1 (6 bases). This CDR3 comprises 16 residues. The V and J ends lost 1 base and 1 base respectively, with 13 bases between them. Germline-derived CDR1 and CDR2 are MDHEN and SYDVKM. CDR3 in amino acids: CASSLSGTGHNYGYTF. The CDR3 bases are TGTGCCAGCAGTTTATCGGGCACAGGGCATAACTATGGCTACACCTTC.

The J gene is TRBJ2-7, the V gene TRBV6-2 or TRBV6-3; TRBD2 aligns across 9 bases. V gave up 6 bases and J gave up 6 bases; unmatched junction bases: 18. Germline assignment: CDR1 MNHEY and CDR2 SVGEGT. The CDR3 loop spans 17 amino acids. CDR3 region: CASSQSAGTSLGTEQYF. For the CDR3, the DNA is TGTGCCAGCAGCCAAAGCGCCGGGACTAGCCTTGGGACCGAGCAGTACTTC.

This clone was seen a single time. The CDR3 bases are TGTGCCAGCAGCTCCACAGGGATGGGGAGCGAGCAGTACTTC. It codes for CASSSTGMGSEQYF. The genes are TRBV7-9 and TRBJ2-7, with a tentative D call TRBD1 (6 bases). The CDR3 contains 14 residues. V dropped 4 bases and J dropped 6 bases, with 16 bases sitting between them. In germline, CDR1 is SEHNR, CDR2 FQNEAQ (reference sequence).

The chain recombines TRBV14 with TRBJ2-5; TRBD1 is a possible D gene (5 bases). Germline CDR1 SGHDN, CDR2 FVKESK. The CDR3 consists of 15 residues. The ends were cut back, 0 bases at V and 4 bases at J, with 12 bases in the middle. This chain's CDR3 is CASSQEWAGSETQYF. The CDR3 region has the DNA TGTGCCAGCAGCCAAGAATGGGCAGGGTCAGAGACCCAGTACTTC.

The chain couples TRBV5-5 to TRBJ2-7; 10 nucleotides agree with TRBD1. This CDR3 is 15 amino acids long. Germline V gives CDR1 SGHKS, CDR2 YYEKEE (reference sequence). Germline trimming cut 3 bases from V and 1 base from J; bases unmatched to any gene: 4. CDR3 in DNA: TGTGCCAGCAGCTCGCCGGGACAGGGGTCCTACGAGCAGTACTTC. It specifies CASSSPGQGSYEQYF.

V and J are TRBV27 and TRBJ2-4; perhaps TRBD1 as D (6 bases). The V end lost 5 bases, the J end lost 2 bases, and 13 bases lay between the germline ends. The CDR3 sequence is 15 residues long. Looked up from germline, CDR1 is MNHEY and CDR2 is SMNVEV (reference sequence). The CDR3 bases are TGTGCCAGCAGTCTAGGCAGGGGAACCAAAAACATTCAGTACTTC. Protein product: CASSLGRGTKNIQYF.

This clone has only one observation. CDR3 loop: CASSRLGGAGANVLTF. In DNA form, the CDR3 reads TGTGCCAGCAGTCGCTTAGGGGGCGCTGGGGCCAACGTCCTGACTTTC. The chain is built from TRBV28 and TRBJ2-6; 7 bases are a match to TRBD1. This CDR3 has 16 amino acids. In germline, CDR1 is MDHEN, CDR2 SYDVKM. Trimming cost V 5 bases and J 2 bases; bases outside gene matches: 6.

This clone appeared a single time. The gene calls are TRBV19 and TRBJ2-5; a possible D gene is TRBD2 (6 bases). V was shortened by 9 bases and J by 1 base, with 9 bases between the two germline ends. This CDR3 spans 12 amino acids. Germline-derived CDR1 and CDR2 are LNHDA and SQIVND (reference sequence). The CDR3 region has the DNA TGTGCCAGCCAGGGACTCCAAGAGACCCAGTACTTC. The encoded protein is CASQGLQETQYF.

The chain employs TRBV3-1 (or the pseudogene TRBV3-2) and TRBJ2-7; 7 bases align to TRBD2. Germline V gene sequence: CDR1 LGHDT, CDR2 YNNKEL (reference sequence). Trimming took 3 bases from V and 4 from J; bases not matched to a gene: 12. The CDR3 runs to 16 residues. In DNA, the CDR3 is TGTGCCAGCAGCCATACAAGGTGGGGCGGGGGATACGAGCAGTACTTC. It is translated as CASSHTRWGGGYEQYF.

This rearrangement joins TRBV27 to TRBJ1-6; D might be TRBD1 (5 bases). Trimming removed 5 bases from V and 4 bases from J, with 15 bases in between. Germline-derived CDR1 and CDR2 are MNHEY and SMNVEV (reference sequence). This CDR3 contains 16 residues. The CDR3 sequence is CASSPPTGNYNSPLHF. CDR3 sequence (DNA): TGTGCCAGCAGTCCACCTACAGGAAATTATAATTCACCCCTCCACTTT.

The chain is built from TRBV3-1 (or the pseudogene TRBV3-2) and TRBJ2-3; 7 bases are shared with TRBD2. Looked up from germline, CDR1 is LGHDT and CDR2 is YNNKEL (reference sequence). The length of the CDR3 is 14 residues. The trim removed 6 bases at V and 2 bases at J, leaving 5 bases unmatched. CDR3 sequence: CASRSRGNTDTQYF. The CDR3 DNA reads TGTGCCAGCAGGTCGCGGGGGAACACAGATACGCAGTATTTT.

This clone was found a few times. This chain joins TRBV5-1 and TRBJ1-4; tentatively, D is TRBD1 (5 bases). CDR3 size: 15 residues. Trimming left V 0 bases short and J 3 bases short, with 9 bases between. Germline V gene data show CDR1 as SGHRS and CDR2 as YFSETQ. Here the CDR3 DNA reads TGCGCCAGCAGCTTGGGCTCGGGGGCTAATGAAAAACTGTTTTTT. This gives the protein CASSLGSGANEKLFF.

This sequence joins TRBV6-5 and TRBJ2-7; a weak D match, TRBD1 (6 bases). Germline loops: CDR1 MNHEY, CDR2 SVGAGI. V was trimmed by 6 bases and J by 0 bases, leaving 9 bases between them. The CDR3 totals 13 residues. The CDR3 reads CASRTGHSYEQYF. CDR3 DNA sequence: TGTGCCAGCAGGACGGGACACTCCTACGAGCAGTACTTC.

V is TRBV4-3 and J is TRBJ1-2, with TRBD1 as a possible D gene (6 bases). There are 15 residues in the CDR3. CDR1 LGHNA and CDR2 YSLEER come from the germline V gene. The ends were cut back, 0 bases at V and 2 bases at J, with 10 bases in the middle. CDR3: CASSQDGGQNYGYTF. The CDR3 nucleotides read TGCGCCAGCAGCCAAGATGGCGGACAGAACTATGGCTACACCTTC.